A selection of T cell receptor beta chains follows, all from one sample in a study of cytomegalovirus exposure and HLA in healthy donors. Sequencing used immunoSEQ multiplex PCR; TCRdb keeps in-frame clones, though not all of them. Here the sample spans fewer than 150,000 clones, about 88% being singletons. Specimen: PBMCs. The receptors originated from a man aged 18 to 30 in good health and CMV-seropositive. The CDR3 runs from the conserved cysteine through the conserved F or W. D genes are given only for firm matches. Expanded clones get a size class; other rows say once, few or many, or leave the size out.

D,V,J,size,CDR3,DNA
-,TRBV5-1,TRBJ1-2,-,CASSLEVGGLGGYTF,TGCGCCAGCAGCTTGGAAGTCGGGGGGCTAGGTGGCTACACCTTC
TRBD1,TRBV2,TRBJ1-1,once,CASRRTGLGTEAFF,TGTGCCAGCAGACGGACAGGCTTAGGAACTGAAGCTTTCTTT
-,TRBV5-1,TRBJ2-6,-,CASSLALGRGVSGANVLTF,TGCGCCAGCAGCTTGGCATTGGGCAGGGGAGTCTCTGGGGCCAACGTCCTGACTTTC
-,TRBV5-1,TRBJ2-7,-,CARLRGFSYEQYF,TGCGCCAGACTCAGGGGTTTCTCCTACGAGCAGTACTTC
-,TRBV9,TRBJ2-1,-,CASSVGGLSYNEQFF,TGTGCCAGCAGCGTAGGGGGGCTTTCCTACAATGAGCAGTTCTTC
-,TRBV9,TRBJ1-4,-,CASSVAGASTNEKLFF,TGTGCCAGCAGCGTAGCAGGGGCCTCAACTAATGAAAAACTGTTTTTT
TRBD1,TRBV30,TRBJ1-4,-,CAWNSGTGDEKLFF,TGTGCCTGGAACTCCGGGACAGGGGACGAAAAACTGTTTTTT
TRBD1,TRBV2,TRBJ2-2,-,CASRGTAGELFF,TGTGCCAGCAGAGGGACAGCCGGGGAGCTGTTTTTT
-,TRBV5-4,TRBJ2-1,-,CASSPQNNEQFF,TGTGCCAGCAGCCCGCAGAACAATGAGCAGTTCTTC
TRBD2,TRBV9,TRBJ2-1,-,CASSLGLPDEQFF,TGTGCCAGCAGCTTGGGACTACCCGATGAGCAGTTCTTC
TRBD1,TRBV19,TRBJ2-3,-,CASSPRTGRSTDTQYF,TGTGCCAGTAGTCCCCGGACAGGGCGATCGACAGATACGCAGTATTTT
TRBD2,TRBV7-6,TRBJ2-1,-,CASSPGTSGVNEQFF,TGTGCCAGCAGCCCTGGGACTAGCGGGGTCAATGAGCAGTTCTTC
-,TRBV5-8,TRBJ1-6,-,CASSLVPANNSPLHF,TGTGCCAGCAGCTTGGTTCCAGCGAATAATTCACCCCTCCACTTT
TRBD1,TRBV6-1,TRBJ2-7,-,CASSDQGARAYEQYF,TGTGCCAGCAGTGACCAGGGGGCGAGGGCCTACGAGCAGTACTTC
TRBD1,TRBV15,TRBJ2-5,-,CATSFRGETQYF,TGTGCCACCAGTTTCAGGGGGGAGACCCAGTACTTC
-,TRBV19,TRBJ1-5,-,CATRQLYSNQPQHF,TGTGCCACCCGACAGCTGTATAGCAATCAGCCCCAGCATTTT
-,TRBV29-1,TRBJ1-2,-,CIVAANYGYTF,TGCATTGTTGCGGCGAACTATGGCTACACCTTC
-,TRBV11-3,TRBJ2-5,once,CASSLVGTGGTQYF,TGTGCCAGCAGCTTAGTGGGCACTGGAGGGACCCAGTACTTC
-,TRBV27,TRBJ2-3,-,CASRRRAAYTDTQYF,TGTGCCAGCCGTAGGCGGGCAGCCTACACAGATACGCAGTATTTT
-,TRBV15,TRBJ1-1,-,CATSRDVGEGTEAFF,TGTGCCACCAGCAGAGATGTAGGGGAGGGGACTGAAGCTTTCTTT
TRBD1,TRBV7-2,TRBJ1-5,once,CASSSGQGSQPQHF,TGTGCCAGCAGCTCTGGACAGGGGAGTCAGCCCCAGCATTTT
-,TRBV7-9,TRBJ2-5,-,CASSYTKETQYF,TGTGCCAGCAGCTACACTAAAGAGACCCAGTACTTC
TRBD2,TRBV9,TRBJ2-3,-,CASTPSGGITDTQYF,TGTGCCAGCACCCCTAGCGGGGGGATCACAGATACGCAGTATTTT
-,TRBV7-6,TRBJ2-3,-,CASSSGDDTQYF,TGTGCCAGCAGCTCAGGGGACGATACGCAGTATTTT
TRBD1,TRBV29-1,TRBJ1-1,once,CSVKNRDRGSTEAFF,TGCAGCGTCAAAAATAGGGACAGGGGGAGCACTGAAGCTTTCTTT
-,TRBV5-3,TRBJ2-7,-,CARSYGQVYEQYF,TGTGCCAGAAGCTATGGGCAGGTCTACGAGCAGTACTTC
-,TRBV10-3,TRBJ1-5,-,CAISPIGGDQPQHF,TGTGCCATCAGTCCCATCGGGGGAGATCAGCCCCAGCATTTT
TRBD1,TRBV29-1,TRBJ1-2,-,CSAEGQGDGYTF,TGCAGCGCCGAGGGACAGGGCGATGGCTACACCTTC
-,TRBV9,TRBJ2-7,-,CASSSRQYPHEQYF,TGTGCCAGCAGCTCCCGACAGTACCCCCACGAGCAGTACTTC
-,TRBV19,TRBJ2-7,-,CASSGGRGYEQYF,TGTGCCAGTAGTGGGGGCAGGGGCTACGAGCAGTACTTC
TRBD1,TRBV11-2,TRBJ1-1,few,CASSLDTTGLWTEAFF,TGTGCCAGCAGCTTAGACACGACAGGGCTGTGGACTGAAGCTTTCTTT
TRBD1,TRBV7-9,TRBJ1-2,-,CASSLLQGRQANYGYTF,TGTGCCAGCAGCTTACTACAGGGGCGTCAAGCTAACTATGGCTACACCTTC
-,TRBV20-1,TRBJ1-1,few,CSARGTTF,TGCAGTGCTAGAGGGACAACCTTT
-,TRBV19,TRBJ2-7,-,CASSPGGAYEQYF,TGTGCCAGTAGTCCCGGGGGTGCCTACGAGCAGTACTTC